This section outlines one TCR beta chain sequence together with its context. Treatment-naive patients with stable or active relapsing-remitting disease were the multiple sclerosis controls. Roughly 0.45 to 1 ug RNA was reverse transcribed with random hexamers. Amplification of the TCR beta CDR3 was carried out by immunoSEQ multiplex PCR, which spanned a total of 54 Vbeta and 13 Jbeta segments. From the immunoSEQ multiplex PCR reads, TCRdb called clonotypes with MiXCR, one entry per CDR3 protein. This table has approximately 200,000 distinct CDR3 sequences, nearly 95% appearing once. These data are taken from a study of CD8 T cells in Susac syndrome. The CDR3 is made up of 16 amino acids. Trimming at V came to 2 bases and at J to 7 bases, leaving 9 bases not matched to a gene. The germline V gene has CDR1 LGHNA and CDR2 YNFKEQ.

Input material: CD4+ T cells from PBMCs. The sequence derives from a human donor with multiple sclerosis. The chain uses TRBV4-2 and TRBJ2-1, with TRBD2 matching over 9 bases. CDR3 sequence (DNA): TGTGCCAGCAGCCAATTTAGCGGGAGAAGGTTGAATGAGCAGTTCTTC. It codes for CASSQFSGRRLNEQFF.